This T cell receptor beta chain was identified in a study of blood T cell repertoires in COVID-19. This clone was recorded once. Germline CDR1 LGHDT, CDR2 YNNKEL (reference sequence). V lost 5 bases, J lost 2 bases, and 19 bases lay in between. The CDR3 has 17 amino acids. Assay used: immunoSEQ multiplex PCR; TCRdb lists only in-frame clones, some missing. The data show a few hundred thousand clones, 85% to 90% seen once. The sequenced sample consisted of PBMCs or T cells enriched from blood (not recorded which). The chain couples TRBV3-1 (or the pseudogene TRBV3-2) to TRBJ2-1; D is uncertain. This TCR derives from a man in his forties who had recovered from COVID-19. The DNA for the CDR3 is TGTGCCAGCAGCGAAAGGAAAACTAAAACTACCTACAATGAGCAGTTCTTC. This sequence encodes CASSERKTKTTYNEQFF.